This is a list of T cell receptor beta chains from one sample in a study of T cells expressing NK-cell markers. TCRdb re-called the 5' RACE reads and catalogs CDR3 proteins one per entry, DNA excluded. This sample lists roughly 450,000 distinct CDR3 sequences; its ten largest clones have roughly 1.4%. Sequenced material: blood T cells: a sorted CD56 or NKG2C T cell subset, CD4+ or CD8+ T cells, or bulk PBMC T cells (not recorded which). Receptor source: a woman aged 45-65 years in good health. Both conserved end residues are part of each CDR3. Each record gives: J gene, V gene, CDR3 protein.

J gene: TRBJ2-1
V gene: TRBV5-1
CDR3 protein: CASTRTEIHNEQFF

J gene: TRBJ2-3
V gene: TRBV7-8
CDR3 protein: CASGGPRAPSTDTQYF

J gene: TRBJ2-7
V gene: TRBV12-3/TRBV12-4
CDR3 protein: CASRQGVRYEQYF

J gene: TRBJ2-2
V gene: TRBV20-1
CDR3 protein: CSARDDQRENTGELFF

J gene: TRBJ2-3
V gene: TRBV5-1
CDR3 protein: CASSQVLGLAGGPDTQYF

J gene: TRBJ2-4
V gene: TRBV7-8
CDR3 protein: CASSPQWGAKNIQYF

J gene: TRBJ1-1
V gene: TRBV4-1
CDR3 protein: CASSQDGARITEAFF

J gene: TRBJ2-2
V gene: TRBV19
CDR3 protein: CASRMTGGTGELFF

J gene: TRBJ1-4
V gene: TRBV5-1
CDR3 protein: CASSADTVAEKLFF

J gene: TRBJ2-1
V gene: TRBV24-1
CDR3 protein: CATSDRGQGYYNEQFF

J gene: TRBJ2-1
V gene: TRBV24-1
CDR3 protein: CATSEPSDTKYNEQFF

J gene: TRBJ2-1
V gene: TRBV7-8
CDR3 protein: CASSGLAGGKGSNEQFF

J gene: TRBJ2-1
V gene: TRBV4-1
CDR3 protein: CASSQGLVSYNEQFF

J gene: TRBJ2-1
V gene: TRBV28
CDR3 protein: CASTAGDRLGNEQFF

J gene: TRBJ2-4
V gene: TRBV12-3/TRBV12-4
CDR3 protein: CASTSAVLPKNIQYF

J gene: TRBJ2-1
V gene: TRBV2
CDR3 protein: CAGRLQIDNEQFF

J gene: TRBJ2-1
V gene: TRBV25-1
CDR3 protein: CASRGKGPYEQFF

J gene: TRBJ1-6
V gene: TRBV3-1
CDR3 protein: CASSQGGRGNRSPLHF

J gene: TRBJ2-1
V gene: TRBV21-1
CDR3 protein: CASSSKNEQFF

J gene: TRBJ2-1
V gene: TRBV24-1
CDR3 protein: CATSDPLQGSRKPGEQFF

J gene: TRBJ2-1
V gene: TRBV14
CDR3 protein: CASSPRDYSYNEQFF

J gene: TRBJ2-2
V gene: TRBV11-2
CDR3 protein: CASSLEGGRTGELFF

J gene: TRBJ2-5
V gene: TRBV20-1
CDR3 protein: CSAIDRVMVETQYF

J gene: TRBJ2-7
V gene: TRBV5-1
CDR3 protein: CASSLATGTLSYEQYF

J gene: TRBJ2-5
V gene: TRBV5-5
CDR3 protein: CASNQRVGPQETQYF

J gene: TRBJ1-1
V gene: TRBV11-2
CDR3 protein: CASSPREVGNTEAFF

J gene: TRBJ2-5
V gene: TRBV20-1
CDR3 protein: CSASPSAGVQETQYF

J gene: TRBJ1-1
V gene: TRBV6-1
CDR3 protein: CASRSSGPNTEAFF

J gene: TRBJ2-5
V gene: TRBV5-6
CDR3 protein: CASSIPGQGTKDF

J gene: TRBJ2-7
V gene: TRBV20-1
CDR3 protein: CSARTSIYEQYF

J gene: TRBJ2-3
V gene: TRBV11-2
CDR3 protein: CASSLSVHGGDTQYF

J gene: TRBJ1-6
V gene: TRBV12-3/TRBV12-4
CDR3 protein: CASSPTAAGGNSPLHF

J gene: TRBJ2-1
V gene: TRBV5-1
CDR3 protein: CASSSGTSGIGSYNEQFF

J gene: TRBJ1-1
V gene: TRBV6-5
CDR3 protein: CASRVQGRNTEAFF

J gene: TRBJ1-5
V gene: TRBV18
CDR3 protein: CASSPNDRVLDQPQHF

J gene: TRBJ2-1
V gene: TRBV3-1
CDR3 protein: CASSQDLVPSGINYNEQFF

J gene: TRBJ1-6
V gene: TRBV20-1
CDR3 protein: CSANSEGTAYNSPLHF

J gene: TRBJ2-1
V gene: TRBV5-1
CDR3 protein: CASRRGPTGRNEQFF

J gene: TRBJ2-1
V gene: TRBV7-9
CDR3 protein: CASSPGTFVYNEQFF

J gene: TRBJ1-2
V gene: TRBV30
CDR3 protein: CAGRTGLGYGYTF

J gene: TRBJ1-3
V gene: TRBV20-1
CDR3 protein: CSARLLGDTSGNTIYF

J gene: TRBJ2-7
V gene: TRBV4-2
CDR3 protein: CASSQDMMGASYEQYF

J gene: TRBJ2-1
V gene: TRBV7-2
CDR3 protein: CASSGKPGTSPWSSYNEQFF

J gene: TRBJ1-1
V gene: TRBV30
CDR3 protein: CAWSVLGRTEAFF

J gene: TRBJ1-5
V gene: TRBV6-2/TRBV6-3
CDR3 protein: CASSYTSGDQPQHF

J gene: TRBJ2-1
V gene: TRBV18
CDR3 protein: CASSEPQRGEQFF

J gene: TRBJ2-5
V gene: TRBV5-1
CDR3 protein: CASSTRTGTQETQYF

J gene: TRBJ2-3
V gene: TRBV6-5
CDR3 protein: CASGLGPPADTQYF

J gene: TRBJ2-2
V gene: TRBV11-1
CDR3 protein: CASSLARVNTGELFF

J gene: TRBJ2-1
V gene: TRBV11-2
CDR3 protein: CASTRGGSYNEQFF

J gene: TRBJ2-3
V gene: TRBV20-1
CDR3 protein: CSAGLIGGVTDTQYF

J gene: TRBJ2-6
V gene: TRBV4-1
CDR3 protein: CASSQSGSYSGANVLTF

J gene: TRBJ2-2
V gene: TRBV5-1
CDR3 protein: CASNVDGELFF

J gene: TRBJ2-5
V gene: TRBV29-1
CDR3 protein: CSVEVVNRAGEETQYF

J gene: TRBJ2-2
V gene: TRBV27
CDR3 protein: CASREWRLTGELFF

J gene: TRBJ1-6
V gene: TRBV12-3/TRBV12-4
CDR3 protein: CASSQHRDSPLHF

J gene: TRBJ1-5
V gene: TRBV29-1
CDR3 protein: CSVLADRNQPQHF

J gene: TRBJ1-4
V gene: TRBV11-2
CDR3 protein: CASSSLRGRREKLFF

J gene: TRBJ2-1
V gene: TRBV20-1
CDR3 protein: CSARDPLAGDNEQFF

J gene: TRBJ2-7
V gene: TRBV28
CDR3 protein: CASSLRVPNEQYF